Listed below are T cell receptor beta chains from one sample, sequenced in a study of shared clonotypes between healthy human individuals. Clones were read by immunoSEQ multiplex PCR, and TCRdb kept only the in-frame ones, dropping some. This sample has fewer than 850,000 clones, with approximately 97% found just once. Sequences were obtained from naive CD8+ T cells sorted from blood. These receptors were taken from a man younger than 40 in good health. Both conserved end residues are trimmed from each CDR3.

v_call,cdr3_aa
TRBV6-6,ASTKNTYEQY
TRBV25-1,ASRGTGREQF
TRBV5-1,ASSGTAGPPEQY
TRBV6-5,ASSYSTGDETQY
TRBV5-8,ASSQHAGDYGYT
TRBV7-2,FSGEDYGYT
TRBV7-2,ASSLLIAGGHYNEQF
TRBV28,ASSLYKTGLAIAGELF
TRBV25-1,ASSKSTGGAWGYT
TRBV19,ASSAYGYT
TRBV28,ASNGLQILQETQY
TRBV4-1,ASSQERDGNTDTQY
TRBV2,ASSPDLADEQY
TRBV15,ATSRPRVNYNEQF
TRBV10-3,ATTTSGTGAYEQY
TRBV29-1,SVSTGSGNTIY
TRBV5-4,ASSRGFDSGSTQY
TRBV25-1,ASSDRTGLSYEQY
TRBV7-9,ASSLVGIERGPY
TRBV5-1,ASSFQEGYEQY
TRBV18,ASSPPGLARGYEQF
TRBV6-5,ASSSGIGSYGYT
TRBV7-6,ASSPGGGQGATEAF
TRBV29-1,SAQDLAGSYNEQF
TRBV6-4,ASSDRGSNNEQF
TRBV7-9,ASSPRTGSYEQY
TRBV7-2,ASSLASGATDTQY
TRBV10-3,AIRKLEDRGHEQY
TRBV30,AWIEGPGTGELF
TRBV28,ASSLPPQQGRAEAF
TRBV14,ASSQEDRGVYEQY
TRBV27,ASSLGLEADTQY
TRBV29-1,SVDPGTGGYEQY
TRBV11-3,ASSLDFGQGSNGYT
TRBV4-1,ASSQIPPGQGTEYEQY
TRBV9,ASSPLGTGYEKLF
TRBV7-3,ASSLREGRELT
TRBV4-1,ASSQAGGTTMFGNEQY
TRBV11-3,ASSLDTDTQY
TRBV4-3,ASSQVSGFEKLF
TRBV7-9,ASSSSKGLAGPQETQY
TRBV13,ASSLGEGGTEAF
TRBV29-1,SVEGDSYEQY
TRBV27,ASSLSWRGEQF
TRBV7-9,ASSLGTRTHTGELF
TRBV5-5,ASSLGLIYEQY
TRBV6-5,ASSQDRFEETQY
TRBV10-2,ASSESWGGTEQY
TRBV10-3,ASTGETYEQY
TRBV28,ASSFPTGSNTEAF
TRBV11-2,ASSHLAGGSYEQY
TRBV27,ASRRGHGSGSEQY
TRBV7-6,ASSLEAGMNTEAF
TRBV7-2,ASSLEGPPKYEQY
TRBV9,ASSAGGTNQPQH
TRBV2,AIQVGSAYEQY
TRBV5-4,ASSAASGPQDTQY
TRBV2,ATQQGGNQPQH
TRBV18,ASSSPAGPTYEQY